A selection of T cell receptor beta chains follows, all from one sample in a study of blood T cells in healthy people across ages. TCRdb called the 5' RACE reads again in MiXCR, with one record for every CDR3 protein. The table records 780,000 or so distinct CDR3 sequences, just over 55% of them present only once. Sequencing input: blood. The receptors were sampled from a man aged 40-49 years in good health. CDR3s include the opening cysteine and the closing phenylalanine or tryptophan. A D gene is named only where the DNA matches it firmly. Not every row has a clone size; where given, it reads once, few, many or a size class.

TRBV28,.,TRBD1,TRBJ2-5,TGTGCCAGCAGTTTGACAGGGGAAGGAGAGACCCAGTACTTC,CASSLTGEGETQYF
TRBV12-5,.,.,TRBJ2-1,TGTGCTAGTGGACCCGCCCGAATAGGGGGCTACAATGAGCAGTTCTTC,CASGPARIGGYNEQFF
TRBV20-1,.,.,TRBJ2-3,TGCAGTGCTAGAGATTTAGCGTCGTTTGTAGATACGCAGTATTTT,CSARDLASFVDTQYF
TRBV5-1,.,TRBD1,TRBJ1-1,TGCGCCAGCAGCTCGAAGGGACAGGGGACTGAAGCTTTCTTT,CASSSKGQGTEAFF
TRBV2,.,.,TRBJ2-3,TGTGCCAGCAGTGGGCCTGGCACCAGGGCAGATACGCAGTATTTT,CASSGPGTRADTQYF
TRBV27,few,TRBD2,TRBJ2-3,TGTGCCAGCAGTTTTACTAGCGGGAGAACAGATACGCAGTATTTT,CASSFTSGRTDTQYF
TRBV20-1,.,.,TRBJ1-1,TGCAGTGCTAGAGCAGGGACCGTGAACACTGAAGCTTTCTTT,CSARAGTVNTEAFF
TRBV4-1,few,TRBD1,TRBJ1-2,TGCGCCAGCAGCCAAGGGACAGGGGGCTATGGCTACACCTTC,CASSQGTGGYGYTF
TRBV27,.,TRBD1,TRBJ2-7,TGTGCCAGCAGAATCCTTGGACAGGGGGCATCCTACGAGCAGTACTTC,CASRILGQGASYEQYF
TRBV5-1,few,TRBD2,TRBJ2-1,TGCGCCAGCAGCTTGGAACCTAGCGGGAGGGCGGGCGATGAGCAGTTCTTC,CASSLEPSGRAGDEQFF
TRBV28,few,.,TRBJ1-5,TGTGCCAGCAGTTTTTTTGGGACGTCTAAGCCCCAGCATTTT,CASSFFGTSKPQHF
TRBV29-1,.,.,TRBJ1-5,TGCAGCGTTGTTGGGGACTGGGGAGGGCCCCAGCATTTT,CSVVGDWGGPQHF
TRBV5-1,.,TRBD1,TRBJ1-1,TGCGCCAGCAGCAGGGACAGCACCGACACTGAAGCTTTCTTT,CASSRDSTDTEAFF
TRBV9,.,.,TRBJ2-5,TGTGCCAGCAGCGTAGGTTTTTGGGCCCCAGAAGACGAGACCCAGTACTTC,CASSVGFWAPEDETQYF
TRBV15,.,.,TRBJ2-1,TGTGCCACCAGCAGAGAAGGGGGCAATGAGCAGTTCTTC,CATSREGGNEQFF
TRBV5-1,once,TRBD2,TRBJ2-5,TGCGCCAGCAGCTTCCCCCTAGCGGGAGGGCCAGGGCAAGAGACCCAGTACTTC,CASSFPLAGGPGQETQYF
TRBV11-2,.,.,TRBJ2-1,TGTGCCAGCAGCTTATTATTCTTTGAGGCCGGACGGCAGTTCTTC,CASSLLFFEAGRQFF
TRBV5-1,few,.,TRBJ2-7,TGCGCCAGCAGCGGAGGACGAACCGGACTAAGCGGGTACTACGAGCAGTACTTC,CASSGGRTGLSGYYEQYF
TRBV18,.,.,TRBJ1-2,TGTGCCAGCTCACCACAGGGGATGGAGTATGGCTACACCTTC,CASSPQGMEYGYTF
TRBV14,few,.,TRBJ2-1,TGTGCCAGCAGCCAGTTGGAGATTCGGGCTGAGCAGTTCTTC,CASSQLEIRAEQFF
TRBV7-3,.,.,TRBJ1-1,TGTGCCAGCAGCCTTGGTGGGACATCCACTGAAGCTTTCTTT,CASSLGGTSTEAFF
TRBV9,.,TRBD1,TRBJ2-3,TGTGCCAGCAGCGTCCCTCGAGGGACAGCTAGCACAGATACGCAGTATTTT,CASSVPRGTASTDTQYF
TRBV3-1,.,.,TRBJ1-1,TGTGCCAGCAGCCAAGTATTACGGATGAACACTGAAGCTTTCTTT,CASSQVLRMNTEAFF
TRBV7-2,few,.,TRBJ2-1,TGTGCCAGCAGCGGAGACTTGCTGGGGAATGAGCAGTTCTTC,CASSGDLLGNEQFF
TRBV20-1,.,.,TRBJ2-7,TGCAGTGCTAGAGATCCCCAGGGGTATGGCGAGCAGTACTTC,CSARDPQGYGEQYF
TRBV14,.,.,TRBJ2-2,TGTGCCAGCAGCCAATATAGCGCGCGAGGACCGAACACCGGGGAGCTGTTTTTT,CASSQYSARGPNTGELFF
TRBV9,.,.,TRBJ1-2,TGTGCCAGCAGCGTAGGGGGACACAGCGTGGGATTTAACTATGGCTACACCTTC,CASSVGGHSVGFNYGYTF
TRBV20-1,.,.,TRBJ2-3,TGCAGTGCTTTGCAGGGGATGTTCGATACGCAGTATTTT,CSALQGMFDTQYF
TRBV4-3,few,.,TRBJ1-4,TGCGCCAGCAGCAATAATGAAAAACTGTTTTTT,CASSNNEKLFF
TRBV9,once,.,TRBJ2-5,TGTGCCAGCAGCCCACCCTACGCAGGGCCGGAGACCCAGTACTTC,CASSPPYAGPETQYF
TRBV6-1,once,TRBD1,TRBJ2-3,TGTGCCAGCAGCCTGTCCGGACAGGGCCTAAATCGAGGCGCGGCAGATACGCAGTATTTT,CASSLSGQGLNRGAADTQYF
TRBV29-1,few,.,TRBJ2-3,TGCAGCGTCGCCCCGGTCGGGGAAAAGGGCACAGATACGCAGTATTTT,CSVAPVGEKGTDTQYF
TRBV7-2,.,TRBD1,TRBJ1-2,TGTGCCAGCAGCTTAGTGGACCGGGACAGTGGCTACACCTTC,CASSLVDRDSGYTF